The clone carrying this T cell receptor beta chain turned up a few times. Its antigen is as yet unknown. This entry comes from a study of beta chain features in type 1 diabetes. Via CD45RO/CCR7/CD25/CD127/CD95/CD27, cells of the CD4+ naive, central memory, regulatory and stem cell-like memory subsets were sorted. Deletions cut 6 bases from V and 1 base from J, with 14 bases between. Germline V CDR1 and CDR2: MNHNY, SVGAGI (reference sequence). The CDR3 runs 15 residues. The investigators reverse transcribed all of the isolated RNA, so they sequenced expressed TCRB transcripts. Sequenced by immunoSEQ multiplex PCR; TCRdb stores in-frame clones only, minus some. The data show 900,000 or so clones, with 15% to 20% seen just once and 0.023% held by the top ten. Study results and limitations: Junctions at VDJ sites from type 1 diabetes patients had fewer insertions and more deletions.

The source of this sequence is a woman under 30 in good health. Source material: naive CD4+ T cells from blood. V gene TRBV6-6 combines with J gene TRBJ2-3, with D possibly TRBD2 on 5 matching bases. The CDR3 DNA reads as TGTGCCAGCAGGGGGAGATCGCTTGGCACAGATACGCAGTATTTT. This sequence encodes CASRGRSLGTDTQYF.